This TCR beta chain came from a study of CD8+CD57+ T cells in acquired aplastic anemia. At the level of the study: Sorted CD4+ and CD8+ cells gave a mean 3.2 ug DNA, range about 0.19 to 27.4 ug.

Genomic DNA served as template for TCR beta VDJ and CDR3 profiling. MiXCR, applied by TCRdb to the reads, yields one record per CDR3 protein. The table shows 210,000 or so distinct CDR3 sequences, with around 50% occurring only once. This clonotype was recorded at least ten times. The antigen remains undetermined. Study-level points and caveats: Overlap between patients and controls comprised about 28 CD8+ CDR3 sequences. CD8+ Simpson's diversity did not differ significantly between patients and controls.

It was patients with CD8+CD57+ cell expansion by flow cytometry who were chosen for sequencing. Therapy had not been given to patients before blood sampling. The sequence was collected from a human donor with aplastic anemia. The sequenced sample consisted of sorted CD4+, CD8+, or CD8+CD57+ T cells (not recorded which) from PBMCs.

The CDR3 spells CASSFPNSGNTIYF. The CDR3 nucleotides read TGTGCCAGCAGCTTTCCTAACTCTGGAAACACCATATATTTT. The chain uses TRBV7-2 and TRBJ1-3; D not certain. Per germline, CDR1 SGHTA and CDR2 FQGNSA. This CDR3 has 14 amino acids. Between the trimmed V and J ends, which lost 3 bases and 0 bases, there was a span of 6 bases.